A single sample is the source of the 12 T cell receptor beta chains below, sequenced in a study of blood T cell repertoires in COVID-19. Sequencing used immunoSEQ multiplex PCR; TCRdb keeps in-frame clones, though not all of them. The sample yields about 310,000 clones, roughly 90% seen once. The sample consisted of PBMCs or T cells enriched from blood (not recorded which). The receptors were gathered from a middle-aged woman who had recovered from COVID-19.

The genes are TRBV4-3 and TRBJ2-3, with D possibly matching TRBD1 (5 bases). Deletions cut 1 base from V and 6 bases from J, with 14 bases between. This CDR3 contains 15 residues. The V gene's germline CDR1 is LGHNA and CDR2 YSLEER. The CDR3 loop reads CASSQGGAGWDTQYF. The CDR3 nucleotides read TGCGCCAGCAGCCAAGGGGGCGCCGGTTGGGATACGCAGTATTTT.

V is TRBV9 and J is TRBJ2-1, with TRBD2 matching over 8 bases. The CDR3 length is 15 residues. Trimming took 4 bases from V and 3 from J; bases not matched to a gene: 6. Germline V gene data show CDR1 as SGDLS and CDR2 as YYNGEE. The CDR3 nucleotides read TGTGCCAGCAGCTTCCGGGAGGGCCGCTACAATGAGCAGTTCTTC. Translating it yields CASSFREGRYNEQFF. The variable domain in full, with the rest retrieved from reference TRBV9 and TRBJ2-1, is DSGVTQTPKHLITATGQRVTLRCSPRSGDLSVYWYQQSLDQGLQFLIQYYNGEERAKGNILERFSAQQFPDLHSELNLSSLELGDSALYFCASSFREGRYNEQFFGPGTRLTVL.

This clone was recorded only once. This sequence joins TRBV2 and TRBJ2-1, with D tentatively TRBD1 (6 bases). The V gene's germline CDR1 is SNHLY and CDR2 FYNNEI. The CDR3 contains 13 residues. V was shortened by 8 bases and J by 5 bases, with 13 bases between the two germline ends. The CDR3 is CASRRQEHNEQFF. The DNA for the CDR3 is TGTGCCAGCCGGAGACAGGAGCACAATGAGCAGTTCTTC.

CDR3 loop: CSVGGTGGSNTEAFF. The CDR3 DNA reads as TGCAGCGTGGGAGGGACAGGGGGATCGAACACTGAAGCTTTCTTT. The chain recombines TRBV29-1 with TRBJ1-1; 11 nucleotides match TRBD1. V was clipped by 6 bases and J by 1 base; unmatched bases: 7. Germline V gene lookup returns CDR1 SQVTM and CDR2 ANQGSEA. The CDR3 sequence is 15 residues long.

The CDR3 spells CASSLSGLAGVYEQYF. CDR3 bases: TGTGCCAGCAGCCTCTCGGGACTAGCGGGAGTCTACGAGCAGTACTTC. The genes are TRBV7-3 and TRBJ2-7; 14 bases fit TRBD2. The CDR3 spans 16 residues. Germline V CDR1 and CDR2: SGHTA, FQGTGA. The junction had 6 bases not matched to a gene; V was cut back by 5 bases and J by 3 bases. The full variable domain, with the rest looked up from reference TRBV7-3 and TRBJ2-7, is GAGVSQTPSNKVTEKGKYVELRCDPISGHTALYWYRQSLGQGPEFLIYFQGTGAADDSGLPNDRFFAVRPEGSVSTLKIQRTERGDSAVYLCASSLSGLAGVYEQYFGPGTRLTVT.

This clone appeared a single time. This chain's CDR3 is CASSQGPGLGGYTF. The CDR3 DNA follows: TGCGCCAGCAGCCAAGGCCCGGGGTTGGGGGGCTACACCTTC. The rearrangement uses TRBV4-3 and TRBJ1-2; D remains ambiguous. Germline CDR1 is LGHNA and CDR2 is YSLEER. The CDR3 extends over 14 amino acids. Trimming took off 1 base at V and 8 bases at J, with 14 bases between the two ends.

The CDR3 bases are TGCGCCAGCAGCCAAGAATCAGATAGCATTTACATTCAGTACTTC. It codes for CASSQESDSIYIQYF. V usage is TRBV4-3 and J usage is TRBJ2-4; D gene unclear. V was pared by 0 bases and J by 8 bases, with 14 bases between. The germline CDR1 and CDR2 sequences are LGHNA and YSLEER. The CDR3 length is 15 residues.

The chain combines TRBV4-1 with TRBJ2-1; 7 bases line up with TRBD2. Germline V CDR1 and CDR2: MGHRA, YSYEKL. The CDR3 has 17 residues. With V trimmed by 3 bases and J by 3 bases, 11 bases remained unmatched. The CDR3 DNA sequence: TGCGCCAGCAGCCACGGAGCCCCTGCGGGGGTCTACAATGAGCAGTTCTTC. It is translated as CASSHGAPAGVYNEQFF.

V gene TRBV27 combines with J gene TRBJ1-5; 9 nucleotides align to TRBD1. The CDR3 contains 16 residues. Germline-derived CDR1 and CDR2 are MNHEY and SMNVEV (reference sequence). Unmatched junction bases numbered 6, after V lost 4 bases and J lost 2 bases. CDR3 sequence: CASSSFTGGRNQPQHF. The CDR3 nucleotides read TGTGCCAGCAGTTCCTTCACAGGGGGCCGCAATCAGCCCCAGCATTTT.

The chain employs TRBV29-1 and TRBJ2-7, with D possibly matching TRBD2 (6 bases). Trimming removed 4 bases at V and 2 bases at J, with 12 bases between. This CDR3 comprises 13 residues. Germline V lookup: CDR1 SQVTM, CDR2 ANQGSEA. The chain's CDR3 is CSVARAGPYEQYF. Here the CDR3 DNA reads TGCAGCGTTGCTCGAGCGGGCCCCTACGAGCAGTACTTC.

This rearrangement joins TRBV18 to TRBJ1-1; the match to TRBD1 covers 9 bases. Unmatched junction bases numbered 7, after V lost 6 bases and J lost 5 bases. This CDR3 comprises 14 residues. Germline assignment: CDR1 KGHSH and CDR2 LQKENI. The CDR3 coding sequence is TGTGCCAGCTCCCCCGGGACAGGGTTGACTGAAGCTTTCTTT. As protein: CASSPGTGLTEAFF.

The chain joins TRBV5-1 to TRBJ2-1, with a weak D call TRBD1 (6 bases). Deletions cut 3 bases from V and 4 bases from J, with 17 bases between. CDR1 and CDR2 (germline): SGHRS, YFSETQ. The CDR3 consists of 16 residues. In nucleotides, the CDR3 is TGCGCCAGCAGCTCCAGCGCTGACAGGCTTTACAATGAGCAGTTCTTC. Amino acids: CASSSSADRLYNEQFF.